This T cell receptor (beta chain) was captured by sequencing in a study of T cell repertoires in cytomegalovirus infection. As for the study in general: Signatures in public TCR beta sequences pointed to both CMV infection and matching HLA type.

MiXCR, run by TCRdb on the reads, gives a single entry per CDR3 protein. This table holds about 740,000 distinct CDR3 sequences, roughly 36% found once. The table lists this clonotype with a few counts. Antigen specificity is unknown. Study outcomes and limitations: Carriers of CMV plus the relevant HLA were identified by cumulative public TCR beta family frequency. What dominated the ex vivo response were HLA-C-restricted CMV-specific TCR beta clonotypes.

Specimen: PBMCs. The sequence derives from a human donor in good health (CMV status not recorded). Some clones in this sample may be carry-over from other donors' samples.

The chain's CDR3 is CASSELRTLNYGYTF. The CDR3 DNA reads TGTGCCAGCAGTGAATTAAGGACCTTAAACTATGGCTACACCTTC. This sequence joins TRBV6-1 and TRBJ1-2; D unclear. Germline CDR1 MNHNS, CDR2 SASEGT. The CDR3 loop spans 15 amino acids. With 2 bases removed from V and 2 bases from J, the gap between germline ends came to 12 bases.